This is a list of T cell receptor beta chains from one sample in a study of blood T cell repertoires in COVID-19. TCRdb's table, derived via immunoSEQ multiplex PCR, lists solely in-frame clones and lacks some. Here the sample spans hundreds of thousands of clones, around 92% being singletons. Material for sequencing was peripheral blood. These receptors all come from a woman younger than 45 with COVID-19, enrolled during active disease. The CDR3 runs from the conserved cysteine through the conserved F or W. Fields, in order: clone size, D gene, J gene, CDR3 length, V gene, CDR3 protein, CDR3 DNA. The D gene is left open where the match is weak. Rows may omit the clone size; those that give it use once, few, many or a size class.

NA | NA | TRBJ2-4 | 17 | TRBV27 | CASSKLVTGLAKNIQYF | TGTGCCAGCAGTAAACTTGTAACAGGGCTAGCCAAAAACATTCAGTACTTC
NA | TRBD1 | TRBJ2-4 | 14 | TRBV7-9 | CASSLGQGENIQYF | TGTGCCAGCAGCTTAGGGCAGGGGGAAAACATTCAGTACTTC
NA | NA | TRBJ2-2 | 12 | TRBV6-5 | CASSYLRGELFF | TGTGCCAGCAGTTATCTGCGCGGGGAGCTGTTTTTT
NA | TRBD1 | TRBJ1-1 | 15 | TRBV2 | CASSGNRGPNTEAFF | TGTGCCAGCAGTGGGAACAGGGGCCCGAACACTGAAGCTTTCTTT
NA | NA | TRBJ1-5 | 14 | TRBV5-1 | CASSVGLGDQPQHF | TGCGCCAGCAGCGTGGGGCTCGGGGATCAGCCCCAGCATTTT
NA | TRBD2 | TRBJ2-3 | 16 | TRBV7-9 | CASSPGLAGHTDTQYF | TGTGCCAGCAGCCCGGGACTAGCGGGGCACACAGATACGCAGTATTTT
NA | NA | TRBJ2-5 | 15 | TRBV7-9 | CASSPSTVLQETQYF | TGTGCCAGCAGCCCATCGACAGTCCTCCAGGAGACCCAGTACTTC
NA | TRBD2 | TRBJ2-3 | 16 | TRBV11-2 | CASSAVAGTSTDTQYF | TGTGCCAGCAGCGCGGTAGCGGGGACTAGCACAGATACGCAGTATTTT
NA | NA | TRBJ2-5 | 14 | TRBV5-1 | CASSLGSVRETQYF | TGCGCCAGCAGCTTGGGTAGCGTCAGAGAGACCCAGTACTTC
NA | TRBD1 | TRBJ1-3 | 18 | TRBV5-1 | CASSLAGTAPVSGNTIYF | TGCGCCAGCAGCTTGGCCGGGACAGCCCCTGTCTCTGGAAACACCATATATTTT
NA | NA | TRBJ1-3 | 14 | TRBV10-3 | CAISETGSGNTIYF | TGTGCCATCAGTGAGACAGGATCTGGAAACACCATATATTTT
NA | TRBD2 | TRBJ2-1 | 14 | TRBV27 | CASTGTSGNNEQFF | TGTGCCAGCACCGGGACTAGCGGGAACAATGAGCAGTTCTTC
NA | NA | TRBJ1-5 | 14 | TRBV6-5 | CATFLGGNNQPQHF | TGTGCCACCTTCTTGGGAGGGAATAATCAGCCCCAGCATTTT
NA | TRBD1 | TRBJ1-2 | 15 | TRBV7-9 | CASSWGDSSNYGYTF | TGTGCCAGCAGCTGGGGGGACAGCTCAAACTATGGCTACACCTTC
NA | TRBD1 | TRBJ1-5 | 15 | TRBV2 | CASRDREIGNQPQHF | TGTGCCAGCAGGGACAGGGAGATCGGCAATCAGCCCCAGCATTTT
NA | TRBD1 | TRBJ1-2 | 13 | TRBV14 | CASSLATGYGYTF | TGTGCCAGCAGCCTGGCGACAGGGTATGGCTACACCTTC
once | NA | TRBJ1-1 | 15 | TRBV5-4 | CASSWGWTENTEAFF | TGTGCCAGCAGCTGGGGTTGGACAGAGAACACTGAAGCTTTCTTT
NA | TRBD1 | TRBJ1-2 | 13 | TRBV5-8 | CASSFGTDYGYTF | TGTGCCAGCAGCTTCGGGACAGACTATGGCTACACCTTC
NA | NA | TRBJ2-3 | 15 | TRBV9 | CASSVGASSTDTQYF | TGTGCCAGCAGCGTAGGTGCCAGTTCCACAGATACGCAGTATTTT
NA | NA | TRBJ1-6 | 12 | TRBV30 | CAWAGDIGTLHF | TGTGCCTGGGCAGGGGACATTGGCACCCTCCACTTT